The 21 T cell receptor beta chains in this list originate from one sample, sequenced in a study of CD8+ T cells in alopecia areata (dated by TCRdb to the late 2010s). The library was produced with the immunoSEQ multiplex PCR assay. RNA was extracted from all samples and reverse transcribed into cDNA, which served as template for TCR sequencing. The source is immuneACCESS, and TCRdb retained only in-frame sequences with V and J called. Part of the clones is not carried over; for the studies checked, unresolved V genes explain less than half of this, and the remainder is unexplained. For this sample there are 150,000 to 200,000 clones; roughly 60% appear just once. The top ten constitute about 1.3% of the sample. This sample's treatment or condition label indicates: oral pan-JAK inhibitor, 5-10 mg twice daily. Material: CD4+ T cells sorted from blood, obtained around week 49, from a patient treated with tofacitinib. The receptors originated from a human donor with alopecia areata.

J is TRBJ1-1 and V is TRBV12-5; tentatively, D is TRBD1 (5 bases). Trimming removed 7 bases at V and 5 bases at J, with 23 bases between. Per the germline V gene, CDR1 is LGHNT and CDR2 is FRNRAP. This CDR3 comprises 16 residues. CDR3 DNA sequence: TGTGCTAGTGCTCTCAGGGTCCTCGACGGCCGAACTGAAGCTTTCTTT. It is translated as CASALRVLDGRTEAFF.

The genes are TRBV2 and TRBJ2-7; TRBD2 aligns across 8 bases. V gave up 5 bases and J gave up 2 bases; unmatched junction bases: 5. Germline V gives CDR1 SNHLY, CDR2 FYNNEI. The CDR3 is 14 amino acids. DNA of the CDR3: TGTGCCAGCAGTTACAATAGCGGGACCTACGAGCAGTACTTC. This translates into CASSYNSGTYEQYF.

This clone was counted a few times. The chain links TRBV19 to TRBJ2-1, with TRBD1 as a possible D gene (6 bases). The CDR3 is 14 amino acids. The V gene's germline CDR1 is LNHDA and CDR2 SQIVND (reference sequence). Trimming stripped 2 bases from V and 5 bases from J, with 10 bases between. CDR3 DNA sequence: TGTGCCAGTAGTATACAGGGGACGAACAATGAGCAGTTCTTC. This gives the protein CASSIQGTNNEQFF.

The V gene is TRBV30, the J gene TRBJ1-2; D perhaps matches TRBD1 (6 bases). The V gene lost 2 bases and the J gene lost 12 bases, with 16 bases spanning the gap. The germline V gene has CDR1 GTSNPN and CDR2 SVGIG (reference sequence). This CDR3 contains 12 residues. Here the CDR3 reads CAWSSSDRPNTF. The CDR3 region has the DNA TGTGCCTGGAGTAGCTCCGACAGGCCCAACACCTTC. Supplemented by reference TRBV30 and TRBJ1-2, the full variable domain reads SQTIHQWPATLVQPVGSPLSLECTVEGTSNPNLYWYRQAAGRGLQLLFYSVGIGQISSEVPQNLSASRPQDRQFILSSKKLLLSDSGFYLCAWSSSDRPNTFGSGTRLTVV.

This clone was seen more than once but under ten times. The V call is TRBV5-1, the J call TRBJ1-6, with no clear D. V shed 0 bases and J shed 10 bases, with 5 bases lying between them. This CDR3 contains 12 residues. Germline assignment: CDR1 SGHRS and CDR2 YFSETQ. In DNA, the CDR3 is TGCGCCAGCAGCTTGGAGGCATCACCCCTCCACTTT. Residues: CASSLEASPLHF.

The V call is TRBV18, the J call TRBJ2-7; 7 nucleotides align to TRBD1. Germline-derived CDR1 and CDR2 are KGHSH and LQKENI. The CDR3 extends over 15 amino acids. Trimming took 3 bases from V and 4 from J; bases not matched to a gene: 9. CDR3 DNA: TGTGCCAGCTCACCCCAGACAGGGAAAGGGTACGAGCAGTACTTC. As protein: CASSPQTGKGYEQYF.

The rearrangement uses TRBV2 and TRBJ2-1; TRBD1 matches at 7 bases. Germline V lookup: CDR1 SNHLY, CDR2 FYNNEI. V shed 5 bases, J shed 0 bases, and the junction held 7 bases outside the gene matches. This CDR3 is built from 16 residues. The CDR3 nucleotides are TGTGCCAGCAGTACGGACAGGTTAAGCTCCTACAATGAGCAGTTCTTC. This encodes CASSTDRLSSYNEQFF.

The genes are TRBV27 and TRBJ2-2; D remains unclear. Germline V lookup: CDR1 MNHEY, CDR2 SMNVEV (reference sequence). Trimming cost V 7 bases and J 7 bases, with 13 bases left between them. CDR3 length: 13 amino acids. DNA of the CDR3: TGTGCCAGCACTACGGACCTGGGCGGGGAGCTGTTTTTT. This codes for CASTTDLGGELFF.

This clone has only a few counts. J is TRBJ2-5 and V is TRBV29-1, with no clear D. V lost 4 bases and J lost 2, with 14 bases in between. CDR3 length equals 14 residues. Germline assignment: CDR1 SQVTM and CDR2 ANQGSEA. The CDR3 loop is CSVGAVGIQETQYF. The CDR3 DNA reads TGCAGCGTTGGGGCGGTTGGCATTCAAGAGACCCAGTACTTC.

The rearrangement links TRBV9 to TRBJ2-5, with a possible D match to TRBD2 (6 bases). The CDR3 runs to 15 residues. With 0 bases removed from V and 0 bases from J, the gap between germline ends came to 9 bases. CDR1 and CDR2 (germline): SGDLS, YYNGEE. CDR3 bases: TGTGCCAGCAGCGTAGGGCGGGGCAACCAAGAGACCCAGTACTTC. Protein product: CASSVGRGNQETQYF.

The count of this clone is one. The J gene is TRBJ2-5, the V gene TRBV4-3; TRBD1 agrees at 7 bases. Trimming at V came to 0 bases and at J to 6 bases, leaving 13 bases not matched to a gene. The CDR3 runs 17 residues. Germline CDR1 and CDR2: LGHNA and YSLEER. CDR3: CASSQDSLDRVGKTQYF. The CDR3 DNA reads as TGCGCCAGCAGCCAAGACTCACTTGACAGGGTTGGCAAGACCCAGTACTTC.

CDR3 in DNA: TGTGCCAGCAGCCCTCCCGGACAGGGATCAGAGCAGTACTTC. Translation: CASSPPGQGSEQYF. The J gene is TRBJ2-7, the V gene TRBV13, with TRBD1 identical over 8 bases. The CDR3 loop spans 14 amino acids. V trimming: 5 bases; J trimming: 7 bases; junction bases outside the gene matches: 10. Germline-derived CDR1 and CDR2 are PRHDT and FYEKMQ (reference sequence).

V and J are TRBV5-6 and TRBJ2-1; D gene ambiguous. The CDR3 totals 12 residues. V lost 1 base and J 5 bases, leaving 4 bases between the germline ends. The germline V gene has CDR1 SGHDT and CDR2 YYEEEE. The DNA of the CDR3 is TGTGCCAGCAGCTTGAGAAACAATGAGCAGTTCTTC. Its translation is CASSLRNNEQFF.

The chain recombines TRBV7-9 with TRBJ2-2; TRBD2 aligns across 7 bases. Germline CDR1 is SEHNR and CDR2 is FQNEAQ (reference sequence). Trimming took 5 bases from V and 7 from J; bases not matched to a gene: 4. The CDR3 runs to 13 residues. This chain's CDR3 is CASSRRGDGELFF. The CDR3 DNA sequence: TGTGCCAGCAGCCGCCGGGGGGACGGGGAGCTGTTTTTT.

This clone appeared a single time. Here the CDR3 DNA reads TGTGCCTCGGGGACAGGGGACAGAGAAAAACTGTTTTTT. It is translated as CASGTGDREKLFF. V is TRBV30 and J is TRBJ1-4; 10 bases are a match to TRBD1. The CDR3 covers 13 residues. CDR1 and CDR2 (germline): GTSNPN, SVGIG (reference sequence). Germline trimming cut 7 bases from V and 8 bases from J; bases unmatched to any gene: 7.

The chain combines TRBV6-6 with TRBJ1-1, with 9 nucleotides matching TRBD1. The CDR3 loop spans 15 amino acids. Germline trimming cut 6 bases from V and 5 bases from J; bases unmatched to any gene: 10. Looked up from germline, CDR1 is MNHNY and CDR2 is SVGAGI (reference sequence). The CDR3 is CASRMTGGSATEAFF. The CDR3 DNA sequence: TGTGCCAGCAGGATGACAGGGGGGTCCGCTACTGAAGCTTTCTTT.

J is TRBJ1-6 and V is TRBV7-2; 9 bases agree with TRBD1. The length of the CDR3 is 15 residues. Germline V gene data show CDR1 as SGHTA and CDR2 as FQGNSA. Losses at the gene ends were 5 bases for V and 8 bases for J; bases not matched to a gene: 7. CDR3 sequence reads: CASSHWTGEDSPLHF. CDR3 in DNA: TGTGCCAGCAGCCATTGGACAGGGGAAGATTCACCCCTCCACTTT.

This clone has just a few counts. CDR3: CASSLDAGGYEQYF. The CDR3 DNA reads TGTGCCAGCAGCTTAGATGCGGGGGGCTACGAGCAGTACTTC. This rearrangement joins TRBV7-6 to TRBJ2-7; TRBD2 matches 8 bases. The ends lost 1 base at V and 3 bases at J; junction bases unmatched: 2. Germline V gene lookup returns CDR1 SGHVS and CDR2 FNYEAQ. The CDR3 totals 14 residues. The variable domain in full, completed from reference TRBV7-6 and TRBJ2-7, reads GAGVSQSPRYKVTKRGQDVALRCDPISGHVSLYWYRQALGQGPEFLTYFNYEAQQDKSGLPNDRFSAERPEGSISTLTIQRTEQRDSAMYRCASSLDAGGYEQYFGPGTRLTVT.

V and J are TRBV12-5 and TRBJ2-1; D not resolved. Germline assignment: CDR1 LGHNT and CDR2 FRNRAP. CDR3 length: 12 amino acids. V was clipped by 2 bases and J by 9 bases, with 8 bases between them. Here the CDR3 reads CASGLSQSEQFF. The CDR3 DNA follows: TGTGCTAGTGGTTTGAGTCAGAGTGAGCAGTTCTTC.

V usage is TRBV4-3 and J usage is TRBJ2-2; 8 positions agree with TRBD1. Trimming at V came to 3 bases and at J to 0 bases, leaving 0 bases not matched to a gene. CDR1 and CDR2 (germline): LGHNA, YSLEER. This CDR3 contains 15 residues. CDR3: CASSQGQANTGELFF. The CDR3, as DNA: TGCGCCAGCAGCCAGGGACAGGCGAACACCGGGGAGCTGTTTTTT.

The chain joins TRBV29-1 to TRBJ2-5; D gene uncertain. This CDR3 has 12 residues. Trimming cost V 3 bases and J 3 bases, with 8 bases left between them. CDR1 is SQVTM and CDR2 is ANQGSEA in the germline V gene. The CDR3 spells CSVERNEETQYF. The CDR3 DNA reads TGCAGCGTTGAGCGGAATGAAGAGACCCAGTACTTC.